In its sample, the clone carrying this TCR beta chain was seen a few times. The entry originates in a study of blood T cells in healthy people across ages. Sample-barcoded 5' priming and a J-beta primer mix drove a second PCR of roughly 6 to 12 cycles. In TCRdb, the 5' RACE reads were re-called with MiXCR into one record per CDR3 protein. The repertoire consists of 540,000 or so distinct CDR3 sequences, with 24% occurring once and the leading ten covering 7.5% to 9%. CDR3 length: 14 residues. Looked up from germline, CDR1 is ENHRY and CDR2 is SYGVKD. The ends lost 9 bases at V and 8 bases at J; junction bases unmatched: 13. These sequences were also reported in another study, on T cells of mothers and their children.

The receptor was derived from a boy under 18 in good health. This chain joins TRBV10-3 and TRBJ2-1; 7 bases are a match to TRBD2. Material: blood. CDR3 amino acids: CAIRAGDPIYEQFF. The CDR3 nucleotides read TGTGCCATACGGGCGGGGGACCCTATCTATGAGCAGTTCTTC.